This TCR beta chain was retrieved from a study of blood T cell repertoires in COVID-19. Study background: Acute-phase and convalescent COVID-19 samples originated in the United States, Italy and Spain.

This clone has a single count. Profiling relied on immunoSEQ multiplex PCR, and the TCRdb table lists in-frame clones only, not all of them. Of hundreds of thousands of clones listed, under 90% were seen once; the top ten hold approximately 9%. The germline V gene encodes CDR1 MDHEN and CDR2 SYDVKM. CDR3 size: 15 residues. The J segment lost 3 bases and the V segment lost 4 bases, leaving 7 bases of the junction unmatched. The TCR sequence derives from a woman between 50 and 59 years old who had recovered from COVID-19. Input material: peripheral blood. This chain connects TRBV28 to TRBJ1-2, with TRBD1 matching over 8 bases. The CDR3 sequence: CASSSSGGVHYGYTF. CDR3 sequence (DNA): TGTGCCAGCAGTTCCTCAGGGGGCGTTCACTATGGCTACACCTTC.